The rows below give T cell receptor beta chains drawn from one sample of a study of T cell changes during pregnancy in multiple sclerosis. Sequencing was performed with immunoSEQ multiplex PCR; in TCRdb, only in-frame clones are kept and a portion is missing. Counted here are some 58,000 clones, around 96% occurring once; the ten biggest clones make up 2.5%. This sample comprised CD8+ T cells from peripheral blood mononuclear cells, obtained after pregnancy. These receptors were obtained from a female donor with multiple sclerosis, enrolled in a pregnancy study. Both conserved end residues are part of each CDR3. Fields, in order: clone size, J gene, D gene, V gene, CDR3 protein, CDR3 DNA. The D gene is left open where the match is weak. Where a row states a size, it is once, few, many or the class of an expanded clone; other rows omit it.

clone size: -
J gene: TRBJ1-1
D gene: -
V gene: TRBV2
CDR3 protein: CASIMNTEAFF
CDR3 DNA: TGTGCCAGCATCATGAACACTGAAGCTTTCTTT

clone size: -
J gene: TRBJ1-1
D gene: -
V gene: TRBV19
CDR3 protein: CASSPSPGEWTFF
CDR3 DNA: TGTGCCAGTAGTCCCAGCCCCGGGGAGTGGACTTTCTTT

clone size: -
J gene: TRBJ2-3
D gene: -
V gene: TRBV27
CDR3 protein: CASSPGLNLDTQYF
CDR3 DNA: TGTGCCAGCAGTCCGGGACTCAACCTGGATACGCAGTATTTT

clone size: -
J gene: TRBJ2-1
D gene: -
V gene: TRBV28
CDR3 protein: CASSDRRNNEQFF
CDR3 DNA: TGTGCCAGCAGTGACAGGCGCAACAATGAGCAGTTCTTC

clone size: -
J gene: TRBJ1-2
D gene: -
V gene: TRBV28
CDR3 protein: CASSLEEYGYTF
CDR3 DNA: TGTGCCAGCAGTTTAGAGGAGTATGGCTACACCTTC

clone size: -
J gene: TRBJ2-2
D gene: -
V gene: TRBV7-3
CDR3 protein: CASSHSNGELFF
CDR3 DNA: TGTGCCAGCAGCCACAGCAACGGGGAGCTGTTTTTT

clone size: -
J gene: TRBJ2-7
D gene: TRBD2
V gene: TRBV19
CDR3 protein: CASSLLAGAGEQYF
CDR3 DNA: TGTGCCAGTAGTCTACTAGCGGGGGCCGGCGAGCAGTACTTC

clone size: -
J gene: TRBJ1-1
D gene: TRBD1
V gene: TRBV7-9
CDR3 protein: CASSSVPGQDPRTEAFF
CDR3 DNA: TGTGCCAGCAGCTCCGTCCCGGGACAGGACCCAAGGACTGAAGCTTTCTTT

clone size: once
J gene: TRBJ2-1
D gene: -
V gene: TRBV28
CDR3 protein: CASSLGAYNEQFF
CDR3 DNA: TGTGCCAGCAGTTTGGGAGCGTACAATGAGCAGTTCTTC

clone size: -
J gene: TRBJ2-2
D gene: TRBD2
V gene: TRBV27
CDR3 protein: CASRQLAGGSTGELFF
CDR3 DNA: TGTGCCAGCAGACAACTAGCGGGAGGTAGCACCGGGGAGCTGTTTTTT

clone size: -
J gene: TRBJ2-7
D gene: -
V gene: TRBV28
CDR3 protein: CASRRRGHYEQYF
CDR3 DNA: TGTGCCAGCAGGCGCAGGGGACACTACGAGCAGTACTTC

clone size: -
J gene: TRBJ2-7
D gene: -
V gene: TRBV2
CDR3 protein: CATTIADSYEQYF
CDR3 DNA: TGTGCCACCACGATAGCGGATTCCTACGAGCAGTACTTC

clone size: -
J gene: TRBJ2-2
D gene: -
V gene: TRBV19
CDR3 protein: CASMERASNGELFF
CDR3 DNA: TGTGCCAGTATGGAGAGGGCCTCTAACGGGGAGCTGTTTTTT

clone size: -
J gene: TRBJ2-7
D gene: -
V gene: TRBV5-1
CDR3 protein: CASSPPRGAYEQYF
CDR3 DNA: TGCGCCAGCAGCCCCCCCAGGGGGGCCTACGAGCAGTACTTC

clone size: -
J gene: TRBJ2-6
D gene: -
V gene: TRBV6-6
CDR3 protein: CASTQSSSGANVLTF
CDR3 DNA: TGTGCCAGCACTCAATCGAGCTCTGGGGCCAACGTCCTGACTTTC

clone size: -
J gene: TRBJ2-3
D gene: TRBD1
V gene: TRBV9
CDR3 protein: CASSGGQGRDTQYF
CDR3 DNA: TGTGCCAGCAGCGGGGGACAGGGGAGAGATACGCAGTATTTT

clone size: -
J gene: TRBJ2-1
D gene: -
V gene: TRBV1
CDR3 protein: CTSSQERTSPSYNEQFF
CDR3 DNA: TGCACCAGCAGCCAAGAGAGGACTAGCCCCTCCTACAATGAGCAGTTCTTC